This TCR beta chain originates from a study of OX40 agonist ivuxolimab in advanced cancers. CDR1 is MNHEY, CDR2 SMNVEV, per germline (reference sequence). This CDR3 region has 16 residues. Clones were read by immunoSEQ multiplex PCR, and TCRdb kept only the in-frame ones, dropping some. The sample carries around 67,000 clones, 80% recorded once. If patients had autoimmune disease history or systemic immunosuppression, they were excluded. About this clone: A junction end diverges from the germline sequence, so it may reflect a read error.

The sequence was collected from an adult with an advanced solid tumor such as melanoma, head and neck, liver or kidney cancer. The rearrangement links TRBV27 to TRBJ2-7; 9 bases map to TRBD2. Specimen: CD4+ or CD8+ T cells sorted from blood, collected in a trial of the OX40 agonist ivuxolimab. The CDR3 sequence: CAGSSWTSESAYEQYF. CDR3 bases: TGTGCCGGCAGTTCCTGGACTAGCGAATCCGCCTACGAGCAGTACTTC.